One and the same sample provided the 32 T cell receptor beta chains below, sequenced in a study of cytomegalovirus exposure and HLA in healthy donors. Use of 60 Vbeta and 13 Jbeta primers characterized the PCR. Only in-frame clones appear in the TCRdb table, and some are missing; sequencing was by immunoSEQ multiplex PCR. The sample carries 150,000 to 200,000 clones, about three quarters recorded once. The sample consisted of PBMCs. The receptors were sampled from a woman in her 30s in good health and CMV-seropositive.

The chain carries TRBV6-5 and TRBJ1-2, with 7 bases fitting TRBD1. CDR3 size: 15 residues. The junction had 11 bases not matched to a gene; V was cut back by 6 bases and J by 4 bases. Germline V gene sequence: CDR1 MNHEY, CDR2 SVGAGI. CDR3 sequence: CASSRIKQGTYGYTF. DNA of the CDR3: TGTGCCAGCAGCCGCATTAAACAGGGGACCTATGGCTACACCTTC.

This clone was detected once. The V call is TRBV19, the J call TRBJ2-1, with D perhaps TRBD2 (6 bases). The CDR3 sequence is 16 residues long. The V and J ends lost 3 bases and 2 bases respectively, with 14 bases between them. CDR1 and CDR2 (germline): LNHDA, SQIVND (reference sequence). This CDR3 reads CASSIGGVGTYNEQFF. The CDR3, as DNA: TGTGCCAGTAGTATTGGCGGGGTAGGGACCTACAATGAGCAGTTCTTC.

The chain has TRBV7-8 and TRBJ2-1; 8 bases align to TRBD1. Looked up from germline, CDR1 is SGHVS and CDR2 is FQNEAQ. The CDR3 runs 16 residues. Trimming took 1 base from V and 7 from J; bases not matched to a gene: 9. CDR3 nucleotides: TGTGCCAGCAGCTTAGTGGCAGGGGGCTTTAGGAATGAGCAGTTCTTC. It translates to CASSLVAGGFRNEQFF.

J is TRBJ1-2 and V is TRBV18; D is ambiguous. Deletions cut 3 bases from V and 3 bases from J, with 11 bases between. Germline values: CDR1 KGHSH, CDR2 LQKENI. The CDR3 sequence is 14 residues long. The CDR3 region has the DNA TGTGCCAGCTCACCGGCAGGAGGACACTATGGCTACACCTTC. Its translation: CASSPAGGHYGYTF.

The V call is TRBV23-1, the J call TRBJ1-2; 10 nucleotides agree with TRBD1. TRBV23-1 is an open reading frame, and its role is uncertain. V trimming: 2 bases; J trimming: 4 bases; junction bases outside the gene matches: 7. The CDR3 covers 16 residues. For the CDR3, the DNA is TGCGCCAGCAGTCAACTTAGACAGGGGGCGAGCTATGGCTACACCTTC. This translates into CASSQLRQGASYGYTF.

For the CDR3, the DNA is TGTGCCAGCAGCTTATTTCCAGATAGCACAGATACGCAGTATTTT. The encoded protein is CASSLFPDSTDTQYF. V is TRBV7-3 and J is TRBJ2-3, with D unresolved. This CDR3 is built from 15 residues. Trimming left V 2 bases short and J 0 bases short, with 9 bases between. The germline gives CDR1 SGHTA, CDR2 FQGTGA.

The V gene is TRBV21-1, the J gene TRBJ1-1; the D call TRBD1 from the table was never checked on the DNA. TRBV21-1 is termed a pseudogene. There are 20 residues in the CDR3. The CDR3 DNA reads as TGTGCCAGCAGCAAAAGGAATACAGGGGCCTGGGTGGCTCAAAAGAGAGAAGCTTTCTTT. Its translation: CASSKRNTGAWVAQKREAFF.

This chain links TRBV7-9 with TRBJ1-2; 7 bases fit TRBD1. V lost 5 bases, J lost 4 bases, and 1 base stayed unmatched. The CDR3 sequence is 12 residues long. Germline-derived CDR1 and CDR2 are SEHNR and FQNEAQ (reference sequence). The chain's CDR3 is CASSRDSYGYTF. In DNA form, the CDR3 reads TGTGCCAGCAGCCGGGACAGCTATGGCTACACCTTC.

J is TRBJ2-3 and V is TRBV5-6; TRBD2 agrees at 8 bases. The CDR3 totals 15 residues. Germline CDR1 is SGHDT and CDR2 is YYEEEE. The junction had 6 bases not matched to a gene; V was cut back by 4 bases and J by 2 bases. The CDR3, as DNA: TGTGCCAGCAGCAGGGGACTAGGCCTCACAGATACGCAGTATTTT. It encodes CASSRGLGLTDTQYF.

The V gene is TRBV19, the J gene TRBJ1-5, with D uncertain. Trimming took off 3 bases at V and 4 bases at J, with 13 bases between the two ends. CDR3 length: 15 amino acids. CDR1 LNHDA and CDR2 SQIVND come from the germline V gene (reference sequence). Here the CDR3 reads CASSILEDGNQPQHF. CDR3 bases: TGTGCCAGTAGTATTCTAGAAGACGGGAATCAGCCCCAGCATTTT.

The chain carries TRBV2 and TRBJ2-4; a weak D match, TRBD1 (5 bases). The V and J ends lost 0 bases and 3 bases respectively, with 6 bases between them. The V gene's germline CDR1 is SNHLY and CDR2 FYNNEI. The CDR3 runs 14 residues. CDR3 in DNA: TGTGCCAGCAGTGAAGCTAGGGGCAAAAACATTCAGTACTTC. Protein sequence: CASSEARGKNIQYF.

V usage is TRBV28 and J usage is TRBJ2-7, with TRBD2 matching over 9 bases. Germline lookup yields CDR1 MDHEN and CDR2 SYDVKM. The V and J ends lost 7 bases and 0 bases, in that order; junction bases with no gene match: 7. The CDR3 loop spans 15 amino acids. CDR3: CASTETSGNSYEQYF. Here the CDR3 DNA reads TGTGCCAGCACCGAGACTAGCGGTAACTCCTACGAGCAGTACTTC. The full variable domain, with the rest looked up from reference TRBV28 and TRBJ2-7, is DVKVTQSSRYLVKRTGEKVFLECVQDMDHENMFWYRQDPGLGLRLIYFSYDVKMKEKGDIPEGYSVSREKKERFSLILESASTNQTSMYLCASTETSGNSYEQYFGPGTRLTVT.

V usage is TRBV5-6 and J usage is TRBJ2-7; 8 bases map to TRBD2. Trimming cost V 2 bases and J 2 bases; bases outside gene matches: 3. Per the germline V gene, CDR1 is SGHDT and CDR2 is YYEEEE. This CDR3 contains 14 residues. CDR3 protein: CASSFASGPYEQYF. The DNA of the CDR3 is TGTGCCAGCAGCTTTGCTAGCGGGCCCTACGAGCAGTACTTC.

This chain links TRBV7-3 with TRBJ1-5, with D tentatively TRBD1 (5 bases). Germline values: CDR1 SGHTA, CDR2 FQGTGA. V was shortened by 9 bases and J by 7 bases, with 19 bases between the two germline ends. The CDR3 has 14 residues. CDR3 residues: CASPIRGGWQPQHF. Written as DNA, the CDR3 is TGTGCCAGTCCCATCCGGGGGGGATGGCAGCCCCAGCATTTT.

V usage is TRBV13 and J usage is TRBJ1-5; D might be TRBD1 (5 bases). This CDR3 is 14 amino acids long. Trimming shortened V by 2 bases and J by 4 bases, and 9 bases separated the two germline ends. Germline V CDR1 and CDR2: PRHDT, FYEKMQ (reference sequence). The CDR3 is CASSLRSGNQPQHF. The CDR3 coding sequence is TGTGCCAGCAGCTTAAGGTCAGGGAATCAGCCCCAGCATTTT.

This chain joins TRBV6-5 and TRBJ1-2, with 7 bases identical to TRBD1. The V and J ends lost 8 bases and 0 bases, in that order; junction bases with no gene match: 6. The germline V gene has CDR1 MNHEY and CDR2 SVGAGI. This CDR3 contains 14 residues. CDR3 amino acids: CASHGTAPNYGYTF. CDR3 coding DNA: TGTGCCAGCCACGGGACAGCTCCTAACTATGGCTACACCTTC.

V gene TRBV7-6 combines with J gene TRBJ2-3; a weak D match, TRBD1 (6 bases). Germline CDR1 and CDR2: SGHVS and FNYEAQ. The CDR3 has 14 residues. Deletions cut 5 bases from V and 0 bases from J, with 9 bases between. The CDR3 DNA sequence: TGTGCCAGCAGCCCTGGGGGCAGCACAGATACGCAGTATTTT. Translated: CASSPGGSTDTQYF.

The chain is built from TRBV11-2 and TRBJ2-2; 12 bases are shared with TRBD2. After removal of 2 bases from V and 3 bases from J, the junction contained 7 bases not matched to a gene. The CDR3 has 18 residues. Germline values: CDR1 SGHAT, CDR2 FQNNGV. CDR3 amino acids: CASSLPSGRAKDTGELFF. The CDR3 region has the DNA TGTGCCAGCAGCTTACCTAGCGGGAGGGCCAAAGACACCGGGGAGCTGTTTTTT.

J is TRBJ2-1 and V is TRBV30; TRBD2 matches 8 bases. This CDR3 is built from 12 residues. V lost 0 bases and J lost 13; bases outside the gene matches: 5. The germline CDR1 and CDR2 sequences are GTSNPN and SVGIG (reference sequence). This CDR3 reads CAWSVYREGQFF. The CDR3 DNA reads TGTGCCTGGAGTGTATACCGGGAGGGCCAGTTCTTC.

The CDR3 bases are TGTGCCATCAGTGTCGGGACAGGGAACTATGGCTACACCTTC. This gives the protein CAISVGTGNYGYTF. The chain links TRBV10-3 to TRBJ1-2; 9 bases align to TRBD1. Germline assignment: CDR1 ENHRY and CDR2 SYGVKD. The junction had 2 bases not matched to a gene; V was cut back by 4 bases and J by 2 bases. The CDR3 extends over 14 amino acids.

This clone was seen a few times. The chain's CDR3 is CASRKTSGSWYEQYF. The CDR3 DNA is TGTGCCAGCAGAAAGACTAGCGGGAGTTGGTACGAGCAGTACTTC. The rearrangement uses TRBV6-5 and TRBJ2-7; TRBD2 agrees at 12 bases. Germline loops: CDR1 MNHEY, CDR2 SVGAGI. This CDR3 contains 15 residues. The junction had 7 bases not matched to a gene; V was cut back by 6 bases and J by 4 bases.

This clone was observed a handful of times. The J gene is TRBJ2-7, the V gene TRBV2; D not certain. V was clipped by 0 bases and J by 4 bases, with 13 bases between them. The germline V gene has CDR1 SNHLY and CDR2 FYNNEI. The CDR3 is 15 residues long. CDR3 residues: CASSEAVQLIYEQYF. CDR3 in DNA: TGTGCCAGCAGTGAAGCGGTACAGCTTATTTACGAGCAGTACTTC.

The chain links TRBV7-8 to TRBJ1-4, with D hard to call. V lost 1 base and J lost 7, with 13 bases in between. This CDR3 is 15 amino acids long. CDR1 and CDR2 from the germline V gene are SGHVS and FQNEAQ. CDR3 in amino acids: CASSLVGGKGEKLFF. CDR3 bases: TGTGCCAGCAGCTTAGTAGGCGGGAAGGGTGAAAAACTGTTTTTT.

The rearrangement links TRBV6-1 to TRBJ2-6, with D possibly being TRBD1 (6 bases). CDR3 length: 14 amino acids. From germline, CDR1 is MNHNS and CDR2 SASEGT. V gave up 6 bases and J gave up 1 base, with 7 bases separating them. For the CDR3, the DNA is TGTGCCAGCAGGAGGGGGTCTGGGGCCAACGTCCTGACTTTC. Translating it yields CASRRGSGANVLTF.

This chain connects TRBV7-8 to TRBJ2-6; D unresolved. Trimming removed 9 bases at V and 0 bases at J, with 6 bases between. CDR3 length: 13 residues. Germline V lookup: CDR1 SGHVS, CDR2 FQNEAQ. The DNA of the CDR3 is TGTGCCAGTTCGTTCTCTGGGGCCAACGTCCTGACTTTC. It yields the protein CASSFSGANVLTF. The whole variable domain, filled in from reference TRBV7-8 and TRBJ2-6, reads GAGVSQSPRYKVAKRGQDVALRCDPISGHVSLFWYQQALGQGPEFLTYFQNEAQLDKSGLPSDRFFAERPEGSVSTLKIQRTQQEDSAVYLCASSFSGANVLTFGAGSRLTVL.

The chain joins TRBV27 to TRBJ1-5; D remains unclear. Germline-derived CDR1 and CDR2 are MNHEY and SMNVEV (reference sequence). The CDR3 loop spans 16 amino acids. Between the trimmed V and J ends, which lost 0 bases and 0 bases, there was a span of 9 bases. The CDR3 region has the DNA TGTGCCAGCAGTTTATCGGGAGGGAATAGCAATCAGCCCCAGCATTTT. Translated: CASSLSGGNSNQPQHF.

The chain carries TRBV4-2 and TRBJ2-5, with 8 nucleotides matching TRBD1. Germline V gene sequence: CDR1 LGHNA, CDR2 YNFKEQ. Losses at the gene ends were 3 bases for V and 1 base for J; bases not matched to a gene: 4. The CDR3 sequence is 15 residues long. This CDR3 reads CASSQQTGGQETQYF. The CDR3 region has the DNA TGTGCCAGCAGCCAGCAAACAGGGGGCCAAGAGACCCAGTACTTC.

The genes are TRBV7-2 and TRBJ2-5; D is perhaps TRBD2 (5 bases). The CDR3 consists of 13 residues. Trimming removed 7 bases from V and 5 bases from J, with 14 bases in between. Germline CDR1 is SGHTA and CDR2 is FQGNSA. The CDR3 region is CASTRGSRETQYF. The DNA for the CDR3 is TGTGCCAGCACCCGAGGGTCCCGGGAGACCCAGTACTTC.

CDR3 in DNA: TGTGCCAGCAGCTTTTTTTCAGGGGACCCCTACGAGCAGTACTTC. Its protein product is CASSFFSGDPYEQYF. This chain connects TRBV11-3 to TRBJ2-7; a possible D gene is TRBD1 (6 bases). The CDR3 spans 15 residues. Deletions cut 3 bases from V and 2 bases from J, with 14 bases between. CDR1 and CDR2 from the germline V gene are SGHNT and YENEEA.

This clone was counted between two and nine times. The chain recombines TRBV7-2 with TRBJ2-7, with D possibly matching TRBD2 (6 bases). This CDR3 contains 14 residues. The V end was cut by 5 bases, the J end by 6 bases, with 17 bases between. The germline gives CDR1 SGHTA, CDR2 FQGNSA. The CDR3 coding sequence is TGTGCCAGCAGCAATGGTGCCAGGAGGGTCGAGCAGTACTTC. Amino acids: CASSNGARRVEQYF.

The chain links TRBV2 to TRBJ1-5; D remains unclear. The CDR3 has 15 residues. V was cut by 3 bases and J by 0 bases, with 9 bases left in between. Per the germline V gene, CDR1 is SNHLY and CDR2 is FYNNEI. Written as DNA, the CDR3 is TGTGCCAGCAGTGACAGACTATATAGCAATCAGCCCCAGCATTTT. This gives the protein CASSDRLYSNQPQHF.

This clone came up once. In DNA form, the CDR3 reads TGTGCCTGGAGTACGGAGGGAAACACCATATATTTT. It specifies CAWSTEGNTIYF. This chain joins TRBV30 and TRBJ1-3; D remains ambiguous. The CDR3 has 12 amino acids. Germline loops: CDR1 GTSNPN, CDR2 SVGIG (reference sequence). The V gene lost 2 bases and the J gene lost 4 bases, with 6 bases spanning the gap.